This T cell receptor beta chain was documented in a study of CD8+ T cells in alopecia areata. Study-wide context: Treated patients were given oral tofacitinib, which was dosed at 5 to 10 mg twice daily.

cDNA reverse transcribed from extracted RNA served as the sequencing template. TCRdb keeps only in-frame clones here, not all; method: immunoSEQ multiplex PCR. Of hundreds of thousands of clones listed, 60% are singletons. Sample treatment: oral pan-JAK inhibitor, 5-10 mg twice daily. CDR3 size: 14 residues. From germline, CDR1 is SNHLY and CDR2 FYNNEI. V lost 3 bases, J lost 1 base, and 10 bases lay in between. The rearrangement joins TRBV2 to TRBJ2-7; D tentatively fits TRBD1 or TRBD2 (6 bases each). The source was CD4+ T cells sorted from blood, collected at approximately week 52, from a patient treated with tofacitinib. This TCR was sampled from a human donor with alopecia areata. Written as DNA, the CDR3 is TGTGCCAGCAGTGACGGGGGCTCATCCTACGAGCAGTACTTC. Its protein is CASSDGGSSYEQYF.